Listed here are 5 T cell receptor beta chains from one sample, sequenced in a study of molecular identifiers for immune sequencing clone quantification. TCRdb ran MiXCR on the PCR reads and lists one entry per CDR3 protein. The table records around 7,800 distinct CDR3 sequences, 35% of them present only once. Source material: naive CD8+ T cells from blood, with Jurkat cell RNA spiked in. Noted subset: FACS-sorted CD8+CD4-CCR7+CD45RA+ naive T cells. The receptors derive from a human donor in good health. Some libraries in this study had Jurkat cell RNA spiked in.

This clonotype has only a few counts. The rearrangement joins TRBV11-2 to TRBJ1-4, with 9 nucleotides matching TRBD1. The V segment lost 4 bases and the J segment 4 bases; nucleotides outside the gene matches: 7. Germline CDR1 is SGHAT and CDR2 is FQNNGV. The CDR3 is 16 amino acids. Here the CDR3 reads CASSSKTGGYNEKLFF. The CDR3 region has the DNA TGTGCCAGCAGCTCCAAGACAGGGGGTTATAATGAAAAACTGTTTTTT. Full variable domain (rest looked up from reference TRBV11-2 and TRBJ1-4): EAGVAQSPRYKIIEKRQSVAFWCNPISGHATLYWYQQILGQGPKLLIQFQNNGVVDDSQLPKDRFSAERLKGVDSTLKIQPAKLEDSAVYLCASSSKTGGYNEKLFFGSGTQLSVL.

The rearrangement links TRBV7-3 to TRBJ1-4; 7 bases map to TRBD1. CDR3 length equals 17 residues. J gave up 0 bases and V 7 bases, and 11 bases lay outside the gene matches. Germline V lookup: CDR1 SGHTA, CDR2 FQGTGA. CDR3 sequence: CASIFRDSRTTNEKLFF. The CDR3 DNA reads as TGTGCCAGCATCTTCCGGGACAGCCGAACAACTAATGAAAAACTGTTTTTT.

This chain connects TRBV6-4 to TRBJ2-4; unclear D gene. CDR3 length: 16 amino acids. Per the germline V gene, CDR1 is MRHNA and CDR2 is SNTAGT. V was cut by 2 bases and J by 0 bases, with 11 bases left in between. CDR3 bases: TGTGCCAGCAGTGACCGCCGGGTATCAGCCAAAAACATTCAGTACTTC. The encoded protein is CASSDRRVSAKNIQYF.

This clonotype is medium-sized (0.01 to 0.1%) in the sample. The rearrangement links TRBV7-2 to TRBJ2-1; 12 nucleotides align to TRBD1. V trimming: 4 bases; J trimming: 9 bases; junction bases outside the gene matches: 19. This CDR3 region has 19 residues. The germline CDR1 and CDR2 sequences are SGHTA and FQGNSA. The CDR3 is CASSSPRRGTGGVLGEQFF. As DNA, the CDR3 is TGTGCCAGCAGCTCACCCAGACGGGGGACAGGGGGCGTTCTGGGTGAGCAGTTCTTC.

The chain uses TRBV3-1 and TRBJ1-2; 9 positions match TRBD1. CDR1 and CDR2 from the germline V gene are LGHDT and YNNKEL (reference sequence). J lost 4 bases, V lost 2 bases, and 8 bases had no gene match. CDR3 length equals 16 residues. The chain's CDR3 is CASSQPRDRVLYGYTF. CDR3 sequence (DNA): TGTGCCAGCAGCCAACCCCGGGACAGGGTTCTCTATGGCTACACCTTC.